This TCR beta chain was captured by sequencing in a study of regulatory T cells. CD4+ T cells were divided by sorting: CD25-high CD127-low Tregs, CD25-low CD127-high conventional cells. Amplification used 52 TRBV primers and 13 TRBJ primers. Assay: immunoSEQ multiplex PCR; the TCRdb copy retains only in-frame clones and omits some. The sample lists approximately 31,000 clones; 85% to 95% were seen once. Study-wide points: In CD3G-deficient patients, conventional CD4+ T cells were enriched for hydrophobic CDR3 residues at positions 6 and 7.

Remarks on this clone: Its specificity is not known.

This TCR was recovered from a child aged 2-15 years with CD3G deficiency. Material: conventional CD4+ T cells sorted from blood.

CDR3 coding DNA: TGTGCCAGCAGCCCTAGCGGGAGGTTGTACGAGCAGTACTTC. Translation gives CASSPSGRLYEQYF. V and J are TRBV27 and TRBJ2-7; 11 bases match TRBD2. The CDR3 runs to 14 residues. V shed 6 bases, J shed 4 bases, and the junction held 5 bases outside the gene matches. From germline, CDR1 is MNHEY and CDR2 SMNVEV (reference sequence).